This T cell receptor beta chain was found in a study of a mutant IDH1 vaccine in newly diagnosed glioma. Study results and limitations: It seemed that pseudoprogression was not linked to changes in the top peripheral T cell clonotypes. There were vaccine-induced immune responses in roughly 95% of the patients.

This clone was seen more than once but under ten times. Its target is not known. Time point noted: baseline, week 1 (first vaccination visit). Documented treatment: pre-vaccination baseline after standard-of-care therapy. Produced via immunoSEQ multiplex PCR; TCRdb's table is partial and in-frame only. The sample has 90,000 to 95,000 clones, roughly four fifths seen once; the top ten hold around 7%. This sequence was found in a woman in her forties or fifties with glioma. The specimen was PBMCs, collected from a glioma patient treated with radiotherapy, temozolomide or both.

In DNA, the CDR3 is TGTGCCAGCACCAACACAGATACGCAGTATTTT. It specifies CASTNTDTQYF. The V call is TRBV7-9, the J call TRBJ2-3; D is unclear. The V end lost 7 bases, the J end lost 2 bases, and 4 bases lay between the germline ends. CDR1 and CDR2 (germline): SEHNR, FQNEAQ (reference sequence). The CDR3 runs 11 residues.